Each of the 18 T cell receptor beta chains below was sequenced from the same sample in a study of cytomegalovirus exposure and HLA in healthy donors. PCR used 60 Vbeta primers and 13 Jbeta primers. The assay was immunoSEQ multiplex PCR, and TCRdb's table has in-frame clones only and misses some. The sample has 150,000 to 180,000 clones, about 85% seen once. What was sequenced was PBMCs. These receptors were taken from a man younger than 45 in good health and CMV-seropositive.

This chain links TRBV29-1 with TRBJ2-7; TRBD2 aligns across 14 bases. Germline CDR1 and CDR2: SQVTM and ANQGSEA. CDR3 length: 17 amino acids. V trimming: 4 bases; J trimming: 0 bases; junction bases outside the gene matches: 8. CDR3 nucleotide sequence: TGCAGCGTTGTCGGACTAGCGGGAGGCCCACGCTCCTACGAGCAGTACTTC. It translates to CSVVGLAGGPRSYEQYF.

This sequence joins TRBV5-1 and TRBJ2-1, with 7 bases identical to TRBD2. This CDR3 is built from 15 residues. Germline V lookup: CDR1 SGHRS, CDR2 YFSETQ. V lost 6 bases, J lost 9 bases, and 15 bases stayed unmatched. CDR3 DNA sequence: TGCGCCAGCACCCCCCTGAGGGAGGGCCGAGGTGAGCAGTTCTTC. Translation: CASTPLREGRGEQFF.

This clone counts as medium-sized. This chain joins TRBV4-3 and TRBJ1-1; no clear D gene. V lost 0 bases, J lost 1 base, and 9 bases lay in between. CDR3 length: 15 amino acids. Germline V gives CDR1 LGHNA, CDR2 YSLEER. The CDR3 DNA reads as TGCGCCAGCAGCCAAGATCGGGGTTGGAACACTGAAGCTTTCTTT. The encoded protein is CASSQDRGWNTEAFF.

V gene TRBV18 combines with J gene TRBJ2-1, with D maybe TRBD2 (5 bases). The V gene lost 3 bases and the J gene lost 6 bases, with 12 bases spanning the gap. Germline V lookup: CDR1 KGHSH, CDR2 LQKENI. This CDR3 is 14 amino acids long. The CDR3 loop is CASSPPEGRNEQFF. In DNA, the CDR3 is TGTGCCAGCTCACCTCCCGAGGGTCGCAATGAGCAGTTCTTC.

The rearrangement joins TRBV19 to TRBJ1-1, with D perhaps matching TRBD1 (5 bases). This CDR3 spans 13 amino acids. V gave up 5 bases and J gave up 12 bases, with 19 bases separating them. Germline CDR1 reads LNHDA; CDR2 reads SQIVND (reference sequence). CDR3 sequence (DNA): TGTGCCAGTAGTTCCCCGACAGAGGCGAAAACTTTCTTT. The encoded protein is CASSSPTEAKTFF.

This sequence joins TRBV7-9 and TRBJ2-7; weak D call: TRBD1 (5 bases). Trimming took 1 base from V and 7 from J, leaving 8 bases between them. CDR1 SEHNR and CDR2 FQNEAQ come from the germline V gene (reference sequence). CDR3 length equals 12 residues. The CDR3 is CASSLVTDEQYF. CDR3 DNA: TGTGCCAGCAGCTTAGTGACAGATGAGCAGTACTTC. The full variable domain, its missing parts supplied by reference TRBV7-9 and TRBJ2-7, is DTGVSQNPRHKITKRGQNVTFRCDPISEHNRLYWYRQTLGQGPEFLTYFQNEAQLEKSRLLSDRFSAERPKGSFSTLEIQRTEQGDSAMYLCASSLVTDEQYFGPGTRLTVT.

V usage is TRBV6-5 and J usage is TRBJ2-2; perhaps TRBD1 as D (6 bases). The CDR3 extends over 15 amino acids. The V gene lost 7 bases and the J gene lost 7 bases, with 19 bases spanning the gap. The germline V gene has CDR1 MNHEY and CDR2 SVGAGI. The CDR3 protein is CASTLGGQDSGELFF. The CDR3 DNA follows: TGTGCCAGCACCCTTGGGGGACAAGATAGCGGGGAGCTGTTTTTT.

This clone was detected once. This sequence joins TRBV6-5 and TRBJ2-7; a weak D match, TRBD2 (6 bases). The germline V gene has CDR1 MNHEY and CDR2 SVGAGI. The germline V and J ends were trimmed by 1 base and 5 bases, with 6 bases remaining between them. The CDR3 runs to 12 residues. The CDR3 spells CASSYWGDEQYF. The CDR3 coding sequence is TGTGCCAGCAGTTACTGGGGGGACGAGCAGTACTTC.

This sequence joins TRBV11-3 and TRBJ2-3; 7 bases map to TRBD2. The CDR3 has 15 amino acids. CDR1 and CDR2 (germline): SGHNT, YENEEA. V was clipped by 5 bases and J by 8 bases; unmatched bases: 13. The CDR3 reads CASSGAGVLRGTQYF. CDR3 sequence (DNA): TGTGCCAGCAGCGGCGCGGGAGTGCTTCGAGGTACGCAGTATTTT.

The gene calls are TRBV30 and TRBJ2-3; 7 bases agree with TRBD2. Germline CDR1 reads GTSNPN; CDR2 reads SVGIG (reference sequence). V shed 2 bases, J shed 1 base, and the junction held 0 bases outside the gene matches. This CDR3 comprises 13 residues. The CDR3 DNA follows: TGTGCCTGGAGTAGCGGGGGCACAGATACGCAGTATTTT. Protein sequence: CAWSSGGTDTQYF.

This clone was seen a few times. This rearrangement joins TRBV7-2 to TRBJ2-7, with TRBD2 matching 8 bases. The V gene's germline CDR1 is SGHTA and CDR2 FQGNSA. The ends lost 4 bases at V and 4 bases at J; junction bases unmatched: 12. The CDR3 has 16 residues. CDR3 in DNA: TGTGCCAGCAGCTCGTCGGCGGGAGGATCAAATTACGAGCAGTACTTC. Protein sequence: CASSSSAGGSNYEQYF.

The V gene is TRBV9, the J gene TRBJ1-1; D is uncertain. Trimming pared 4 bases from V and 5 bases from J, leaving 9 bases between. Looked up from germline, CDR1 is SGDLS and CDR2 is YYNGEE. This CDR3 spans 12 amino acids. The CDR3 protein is CASSPPGTEAFF. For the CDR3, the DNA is TGTGCCAGCAGCCCGCCCGGTACTGAAGCTTTCTTT.

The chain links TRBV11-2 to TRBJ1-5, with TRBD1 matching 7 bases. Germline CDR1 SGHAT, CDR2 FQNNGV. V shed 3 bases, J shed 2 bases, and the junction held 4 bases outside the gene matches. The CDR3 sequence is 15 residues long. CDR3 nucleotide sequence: TGTGCCAGCAGCTTGGATACAGGGGGCAATCAGCCCCAGCATTTT. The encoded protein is CASSLDTGGNQPQHF.

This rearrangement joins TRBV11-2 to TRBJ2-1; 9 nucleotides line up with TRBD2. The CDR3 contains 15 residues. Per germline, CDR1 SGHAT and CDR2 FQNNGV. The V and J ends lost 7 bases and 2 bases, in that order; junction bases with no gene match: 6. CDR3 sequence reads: CASTPTSGAYNEQFF. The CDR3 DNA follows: TGTGCCAGCACCCCGACTAGCGGAGCCTACAATGAGCAGTTCTTC.

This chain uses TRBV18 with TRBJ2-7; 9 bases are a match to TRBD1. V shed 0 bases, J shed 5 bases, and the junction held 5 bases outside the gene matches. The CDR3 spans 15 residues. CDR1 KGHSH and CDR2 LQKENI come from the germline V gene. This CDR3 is CASSPPGTGYHEQYF. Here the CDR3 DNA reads TGTGCCAGCTCACCACCCGGGACAGGGTACCACGAGCAGTACTTC.

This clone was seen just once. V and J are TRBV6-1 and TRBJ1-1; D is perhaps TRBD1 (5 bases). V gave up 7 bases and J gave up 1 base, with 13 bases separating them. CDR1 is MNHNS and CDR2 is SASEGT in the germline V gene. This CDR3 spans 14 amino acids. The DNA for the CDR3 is TGTGCCAGCAAAAGGGCACAGGCGAACACTGAAGCTTTCTTT. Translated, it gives CASKRAQANTEAFF.

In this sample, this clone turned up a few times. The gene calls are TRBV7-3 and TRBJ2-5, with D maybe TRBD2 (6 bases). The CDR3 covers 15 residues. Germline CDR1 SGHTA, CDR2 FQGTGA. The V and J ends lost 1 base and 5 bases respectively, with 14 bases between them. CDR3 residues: CASSLNGGEVETQYF. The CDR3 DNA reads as TGTGCCAGCAGCTTAAACGGCGGGGAGGTGGAGACCCAGTACTTC.

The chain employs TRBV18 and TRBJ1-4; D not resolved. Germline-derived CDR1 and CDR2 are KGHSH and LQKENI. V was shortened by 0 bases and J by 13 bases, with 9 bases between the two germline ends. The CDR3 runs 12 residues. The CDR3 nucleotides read TGTGCCAGCTCACCACCGGGCCCTTTACTGTTTTTT. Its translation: CASSPPGPLLFF.